Below, 9 T cell receptor beta chains from the same sample are listed, as sequenced in a study of T cells expressing NK-cell markers. From the 5' RACE reads, TCRdb lists one entry per CDR3 protein and no DNA. This sample's table has approximately 550,000 distinct CDR3 sequences. The sequencing input was blood T cells: a sorted CD56 or NKG2C T cell subset, CD4+ or CD8+ T cells, or bulk PBMC T cells (not recorded which). Source of these receptors: a man between 18 and 29 years old in good health.

This chain links TRBV7-3 with TRBJ2-6. The CDR3 consists of 13 residues. The germline CDR1 and CDR2 sequences are SGHTA and FQGTGA. The CDR3 loop reads CASSLDPNNVLTF.

The V gene is TRBV10-3, the J gene TRBJ2-3; TCRdb gives TRBD2 as the D gene, but with no DNA this cannot be confirmed. The CDR3 extends over 14 amino acids. The germline V gene encodes CDR1 ENHRY and CDR2 SYGVKD. CDR3 loop: CAISESRPAGTQYF.

The V gene is TRBV27, the J gene TRBJ2-7; TCRdb's assignment of TRBD1 cannot be checked, as there is no DNA. Germline-derived CDR1 and CDR2 are MNHEY and SMNVEV (reference sequence). The CDR3 length is 16 residues. The CDR3 region is CASSSISGTPIYEQYF.

The chain is built from TRBV7-8 and TRBJ2-5; TCRdb's D call, TRBD2, is unchecked because there is no DNA. CDR1 and CDR2 (germline): SGHVS, FQNEAQ. This CDR3 contains 15 residues. The CDR3 loop reads CASSLKEAKRETQYF.

The CDR3 sequence: CASTLRDGVNNEQFF. The V call is TRBV19, the J call TRBJ2-1; the D call from TCRdb, TRBD1, cannot be confirmed without DNA. The V gene's germline CDR1 is LNHDA and CDR2 SQIVND (reference sequence). There are 15 residues in the CDR3.

The chain combines TRBV4-1 with TRBJ2-1; TCRdb picks TRBD2, but there is no DNA to check that call. The CDR3 is 17 residues long. CDR1 and CDR2 from the germline V gene are MGHRA and YSYEKL. The CDR3 loop is CASSQDFRSGRGYEQFF.

The rearrangement links TRBV29-1 to TRBJ2-5; TCRdb outputs TRBD1, but without DNA this stays unchecked. From germline, CDR1 is SQVTM and CDR2 ANQGSEA. The CDR3 sequence is 12 residues long. CDR3 region: CSGNRGPDTQYF.

The gene calls are TRBV15 and TRBJ1-6. The CDR3 sequence is 13 residues long. Germline V gives CDR1 LNHNV, CDR2 YYDKDF (reference sequence). This CDR3 reads CATRATFNSPLHF.

The gene calls are TRBV6-1 and TRBJ2-3; TCRdb reports TRBD1, a call that lacks DNA to check it against. Germline CDR1 reads MNHNS; CDR2 reads SASEGT. The CDR3 covers 14 residues. CDR3 residues: CASSGIGGTDTQYF.